The 15 T cell receptor beta chains given below trace back to one sample, sequenced in a study of blood T cell repertoires in COVID-19. Generated by immunoSEQ multiplex PCR, the TCRdb table keeps only in-frame clones and is missing some. The sample holds about 100,000 clones; 80% to 95% are singletons and the top ten take less than 1.5%. Sequenced input: peripheral blood. The receptor source for this set is a woman aged 30 to 39 with acute or convalescent COVID-19.

The gene calls are TRBV5-1 and TRBJ2-1; TRBD1 agrees at 7 bases. CDR3 length: 16 amino acids. The J segment lost 3 bases and the V segment lost 4 bases, leaving 10 bases of the junction unmatched. Per germline, CDR1 SGHRS and CDR2 YFSETQ. The CDR3 loop is CASSQPQGEFYNEQFF. CDR3 DNA sequence: TGCGCCAGCAGCCAGCCTCAGGGGGAGTTCTACAATGAGCAGTTCTTC.

The V and J genes are TRBV7-9 and TRBJ2-1; tentative D call: TRBD1 (6 bases). Germline CDR1 and CDR2: SEHNR and FQNEAQ (reference sequence). The CDR3 is 15 amino acids. Trimming took off 5 bases at V and 6 bases at J, with 17 bases between the two ends. This chain's CDR3 is CASSTSQGWGNEQFF. The CDR3 nucleotides are TGTGCCAGCAGCACCTCACAGGGCTGGGGCAATGAGCAGTTCTTC.

The V call is TRBV6-2 or TRBV6-3, the J call TRBJ1-1; possible D gene TRBD1, 5 bases. The CDR3 is made up of 13 amino acids. Germline V gene sequence: CDR1 MNHEY, CDR2 SVGEGT. V was trimmed by 6 bases and J by 10 bases, leaving 18 bases between them. As DNA, the CDR3 is TGTGCCAGCAGCAACGCGGGGGTGGGGCTAGCTTTCTTT. As protein: CASSNAGVGLAFF.

The gene calls are TRBV19 and TRBJ1-4; D gene uncertain. The germline V and J ends were trimmed by 3 bases and 5 bases, with 10 bases remaining between them. Germline-derived CDR1 and CDR2 are LNHDA and SQIVND (reference sequence). The CDR3 sequence is 14 residues long. In nucleotides, the CDR3 is TGTGCCAGTAGTATCTCGGGTCTAAATGAAAAACTGTTTTTT. Protein: CASSISGLNEKLFF.

The chain joins TRBV2 to TRBJ1-1; perhaps TRBD1 as D (6 bases). The CDR3 covers 15 residues. The germline V gene has CDR1 SNHLY and CDR2 FYNNEI. V was pared by 7 bases and J by 5 bases, with 20 bases between. CDR3 in amino acids: CASNFNRDGSTEAFF. The CDR3 bases are TGTGCCAGCAATTTCAACAGGGACGGAAGTACTGAAGCTTTCTTT.

CDR3 in DNA: TGTGCCAGTAGTCCAATAGCGGGGGCCGGCTCCTACAATGAGCAGTTCTTC. This codes for CASSPIAGAGSYNEQFF. The chain is built from TRBV19 and TRBJ2-1; 9 nucleotides align to TRBD2. The CDR3 extends over 17 amino acids. CDR1 LNHDA and CDR2 SQIVND come from the germline V gene (reference sequence). The J segment lost 0 bases and the V segment lost 5 bases, leaving 8 bases of the junction unmatched.

The V call is TRBV5-4, the J call TRBJ2-3; D is ambiguous. Germline V gene lookup returns CDR1 SGHNT and CDR2 YYREEE (reference sequence). V lost 2 bases and J lost 4, with 5 bases in between. This CDR3 comprises 12 residues. The CDR3 nucleotides read TGTGCCAGCAGCTTACGAGCAGATACGCAGTATTTT. Protein product: CASSLRADTQYF.

J is TRBJ1-1 and V is TRBV9; 8 bases map to TRBD1. Germline V gene data show CDR1 as SGDLS and CDR2 as YYNGEE. The V and J ends lost 1 base and 4 bases, in that order; junction bases with no gene match: 6. This CDR3 contains 15 residues. CDR3 sequence reads: CASSVQGASGTEAFF. CDR3 bases: TGTGCCAGCAGCGTACAGGGGGCGTCGGGCACTGAAGCTTTCTTT. Variable domain in full (rest from reference TRBV9 and TRBJ1-1): DSGVTQTPKHLITATGQRVTLRCSPRSGDLSVYWYQQSLDQGLQFLIQYYNGEERAKGNILERFSAQQFPDLHSELNLSSLELGDSALYFCASSVQGASGTEAFFGQGTRLTVV.

The chain uses TRBV10-3 and TRBJ2-7, with 8 nucleotides matching TRBD1. J was trimmed by 3 bases and V by 4 bases; bases with no gene match: 14. Germline lookup yields CDR1 ENHRY and CDR2 SYGVKD. The CDR3 contains 17 residues. The CDR3, as DNA: TGTGCCATCAGTGGAGGAAGTGGGCAGGGGGCTTTCTACGAGCAGTACTTC. This encodes CAISGGSGQGAFYEQYF.

The rearrangement uses TRBV30 and TRBJ2-2; 9 bases map to TRBD2. Looked up from germline, CDR1 is GTSNPN and CDR2 is SVGIG (reference sequence). V lost 7 bases, J lost 0 bases, and 18 bases stayed unmatched. The CDR3 covers 19 residues. CDR3: CASPPHPGGRAPNTGELFF. CDR3 nucleotide sequence: TGTGCCTCCCCCCCCCACCCCGGCGGGAGGGCCCCGAACACCGGGGAGCTGTTTTTT.

The chain recombines TRBV29-1 with TRBJ2-1; possibly TRBD2 for D (6 bases). The CDR3 is made up of 13 amino acids. Trimming stripped 6 bases from V and 2 bases from J, with 11 bases between. From germline, CDR1 is SQVTM and CDR2 ANQGSEA. The DNA for the CDR3 is TGCAGCGTACTGACTAGGGCCTACAATGAGCAGTTCTTC. Protein sequence: CSVLTRAYNEQFF.

The chain links TRBV11-3 to TRBJ2-1; 9 bases are shared with TRBD2. CDR3 length: 18 amino acids. V lost 1 base, J lost 6 bases, and 13 bases stayed unmatched. Germline CDR1 and CDR2: SGHNT and YENEEA. The CDR3 bases are TGTGCCAGCAGCTTAGGAGGTTGGGGTAGCGGGAGTGGCAATGAGCAGTTCTTC. Its translation: CASSLGGWGSGSGNEQFF.

This rearrangement joins TRBV20-1 to TRBJ2-3, with no clear D. The germline V and J ends were trimmed by 3 bases and 2 bases, with 9 bases remaining between them. CDR3 length equals 13 residues. Germline loops: CDR1 DFQATT, CDR2 SNEGSKA (reference sequence). CDR3 bases: TGCAGTGCTAGTCAGGCCAACACAGATACGCAGTATTTT. Its protein product is CSASQANTDTQYF.

The chain couples TRBV4-1 to TRBJ2-2; D gene ambiguous. This CDR3 region has 17 residues. Trimming pared 2 bases from V and 4 bases from J, leaving 17 bases between. Germline CDR1 and CDR2: MGHRA and YSYEKL. The CDR3 coding sequence is TGCGCCAGCAGCCAAAGGCCAGGCTTATCTGGCACCGGGGAGCTGTTTTTT. The encoded protein is CASSQRPGLSGTGELFF.

This clone was observed a single time. The CDR3 reads CASSLGQVAYEQYF. CDR3 nucleotides: TGTGCCAGCAGCTTAGGGCAGGTAGCCTACGAGCAGTACTTC. The chain couples TRBV11-3 to TRBJ2-7; D gene uncertain. Deletions cut 1 base from V and 2 bases from J, with 9 bases between. This CDR3 is built from 14 residues. The germline gives CDR1 SGHNT, CDR2 YENEEA.